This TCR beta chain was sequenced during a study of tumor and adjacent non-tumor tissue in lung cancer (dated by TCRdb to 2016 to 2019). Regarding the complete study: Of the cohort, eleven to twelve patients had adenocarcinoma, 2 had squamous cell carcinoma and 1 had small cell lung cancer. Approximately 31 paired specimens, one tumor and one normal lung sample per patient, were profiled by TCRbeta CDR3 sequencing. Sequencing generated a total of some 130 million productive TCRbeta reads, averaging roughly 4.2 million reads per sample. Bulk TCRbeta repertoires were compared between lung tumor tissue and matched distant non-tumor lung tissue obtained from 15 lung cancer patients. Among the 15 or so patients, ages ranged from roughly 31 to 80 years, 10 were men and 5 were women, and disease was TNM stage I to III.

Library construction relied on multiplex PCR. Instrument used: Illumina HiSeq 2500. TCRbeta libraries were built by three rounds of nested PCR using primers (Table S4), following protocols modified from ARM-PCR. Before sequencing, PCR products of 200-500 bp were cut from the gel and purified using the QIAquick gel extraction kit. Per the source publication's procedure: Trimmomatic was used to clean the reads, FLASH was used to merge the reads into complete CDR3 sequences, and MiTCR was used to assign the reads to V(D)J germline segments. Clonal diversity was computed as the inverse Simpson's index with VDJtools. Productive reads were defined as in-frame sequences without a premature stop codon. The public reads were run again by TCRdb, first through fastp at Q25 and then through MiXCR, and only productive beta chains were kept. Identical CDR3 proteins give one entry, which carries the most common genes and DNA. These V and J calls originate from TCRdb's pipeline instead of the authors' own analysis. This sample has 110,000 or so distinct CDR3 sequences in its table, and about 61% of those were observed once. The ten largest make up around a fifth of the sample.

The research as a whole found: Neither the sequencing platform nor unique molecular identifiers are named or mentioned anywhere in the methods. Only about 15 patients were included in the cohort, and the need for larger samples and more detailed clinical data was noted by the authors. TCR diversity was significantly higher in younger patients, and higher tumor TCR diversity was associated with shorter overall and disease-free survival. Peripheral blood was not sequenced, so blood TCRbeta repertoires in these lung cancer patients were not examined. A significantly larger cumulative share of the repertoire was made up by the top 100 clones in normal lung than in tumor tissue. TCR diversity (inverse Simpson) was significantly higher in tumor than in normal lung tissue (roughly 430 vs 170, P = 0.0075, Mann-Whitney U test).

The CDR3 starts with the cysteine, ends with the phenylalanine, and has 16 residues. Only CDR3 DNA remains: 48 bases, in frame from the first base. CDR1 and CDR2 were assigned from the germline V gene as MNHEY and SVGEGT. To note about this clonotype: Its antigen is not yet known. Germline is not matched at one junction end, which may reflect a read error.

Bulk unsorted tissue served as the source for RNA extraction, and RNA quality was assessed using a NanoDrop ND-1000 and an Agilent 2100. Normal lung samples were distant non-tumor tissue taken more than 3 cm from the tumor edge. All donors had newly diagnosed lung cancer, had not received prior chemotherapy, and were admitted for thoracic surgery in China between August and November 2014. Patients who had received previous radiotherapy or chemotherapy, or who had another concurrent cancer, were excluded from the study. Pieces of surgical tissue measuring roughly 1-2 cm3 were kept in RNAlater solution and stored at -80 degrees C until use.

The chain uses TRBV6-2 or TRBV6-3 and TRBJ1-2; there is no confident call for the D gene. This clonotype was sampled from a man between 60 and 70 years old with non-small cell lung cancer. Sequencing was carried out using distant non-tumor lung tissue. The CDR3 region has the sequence CTSSYSWQVANYGYTF. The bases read TGTACCAGCAGTTACTCTTGGCAGGTCGCTAACTATGGCTACACATTC.